The sequence of this T cell receptor beta chain was determined in a study of blood T cell repertoires in COVID-19. Study-wide context: Donors in Cohort 3 counted as recovered after two negative PCRs, clearance, or symptom resolution. From T cells, B-cell-depleted T cells, or PBMCs came the material, which was cDNA or gDNA. Acute-phase and convalescent COVID-19 samples originated in the United States, Italy and Spain.

Assignment of participants to cohorts was predicated upon participant-reported clinical history. Clones were read by immunoSEQ multiplex PCR, and TCRdb kept only the in-frame ones, dropping some. The sample contains about 360,000 clones, around 87% of which appear only once. The sequence was obtained from a man aged 35-49 years in a cohort exposed to, infected with or recovered from COVID-19 (not recorded which). Sequencing used PBMCs or T cells enriched from blood (not recorded which).

CDR3 loop: CASSPRWGQGQGREAFF. In DNA form, the CDR3 reads TGTGCCAGCAGCCCCCGATGGGGACAGGGGCAGGGAAGAGAAGCTTTCTTT. V is TRBV28 and J is TRBJ1-1; 10 nucleotides agree with TRBD1. This CDR3 has 17 amino acids. Trimming took 6 bases from V and 8 from J; bases not matched to a gene: 18. The germline V gene encodes CDR1 MDHEN and CDR2 SYDVKM.